This T cell receptor beta chain is drawn from a study of radiation and T cells in renal cell carcinoma. As for the study in general: Nephrectomy followed 15 Gy stereotactic body radiation by 4 weeks. Broader study findings: Pretreatment tumor biopsies were lacking, so baseline clonotypes are unknown.

Time point reported: blood 2 weeks post-SBRT. Described treatment: 15 Gy SBRT to primary tumor, nephrectomy 4 weeks later. This renal cell carcinoma was of the clear cell type. As regards this clone: What it recognizes is unknown.

V lost 3 bases, J lost 1 base, and 4 bases stayed unmatched. The germline V gene has CDR1 LGHNA and CDR2 YNFKEQ. This CDR3 is built from 15 residues. Produced via immunoSEQ multiplex PCR; TCRdb's table is partial and in-frame only. The sample includes 150,000 to 180,000 clones, about nine tenths of them seen just once. This material consisted of blood, taken from a patient whose treatment included radiotherapy and nephrectomy. The chain couples TRBV4-2 to TRBJ1-1; 8 bases match TRBD1. This sequence originates from a woman aged 45 to 65 with renal cell carcinoma. The CDR3 is CASSHSGTGNTEAFF. In DNA form, the CDR3 reads TGTGCCAGCAGCCACTCCGGGACAGGGAACACTGAAGCTTTCTTT.